This note documents a single T cell receptor beta chain sequence. Its specificity is unknown. The CDR3 covers 16 residues. CDR1 and CDR2 from the germline V gene are SGHAT and FQNNGV. V was clipped by 0 bases and J by 5 bases, with 16 bases between them. This specimen comes from a study of cytomegalovirus exposure and HLA in healthy donors. The PCR had 60 Vbeta and 13 Jbeta primers. Sequenced by immunoSEQ multiplex PCR; TCRdb stores in-frame clones only, minus some. The profile shows 120,000 or so clones, 75% to 90% of them singletons. General observations from the study: At a 0.05 false discovery rate, a later analysis found approximately 15,000 TCR beta sequences to be associated with HLA alleles.

The origin of this receptor is a man aged 30 to 39 in good health and CMV-seronegative. The sequenced sample was PBMCs. The gene calls are TRBV11-2 and TRBJ2-5; D is possibly TRBD1 (6 bases). This chain's CDR3 is CASSLDLRGQGETQYF. The CDR3 coding sequence is TGTGCCAGCAGCTTAGATCTACGAGGTCAGGGGGAGACCCAGTACTTC. Together with reference TRBV11-2 and TRBJ2-5, the CDR3 gives the full variable domain: EAGVAQSPRYKIIEKRQSVAFWCNPISGHATLYWYQQILGQGPKLLIQFQNNGVVDDSQLPKDRFSAERLKGVDSTLKIQPAKLEDSAVYLCASSLDLRGQGETQYFGPGTRLLVL.